This is a list of T cell receptor beta chains from one sample in a study of T cell responses to AZD1222 COVID-19 vaccine. Clones were read by immunoSEQ multiplex PCR, and TCRdb kept only the in-frame ones, dropping some. The sample has about 130,000 clones, 70% to 90% seen once. Sequencing was performed on peripheral blood, taken on day 0 of AZD1222 vaccination. These receptors all come from an adult in good health. Each CDR3 is given without its conserved first and last residue. Fields, in order: J gene, V gene, CDR3 protein.

j_gene: TRBJ2-7
v_gene: TRBV27
CDR3aa: ASSLLGPSYEQY

j_gene: TRBJ1-2
v_gene: TRBV9
CDR3aa: ASSPPGGHYGYT

j_gene: TRBJ1-1
v_gene: TRBV6-2/TRBV6-3
CDR3aa: ASSPPGSFNTEAF

j_gene: TRBJ1-1
v_gene: TRBV27
CDR3aa: ASIPAGTYMNTEAF

j_gene: TRBJ1-1
v_gene: TRBV5-1
CDR3aa: ASSLSTGWTTEAF

j_gene: TRBJ1-6
v_gene: TRBV6-5
CDR3aa: ASSQIDQGNSPLH

j_gene: TRBJ1-6
v_gene: TRBV5-1
CDR3aa: ASSLSATPDNSPLH

j_gene: TRBJ1-6
v_gene: TRBV15
CDR3aa: ATSRGPGQGSPLH

j_gene: TRBJ1-6
v_gene: TRBV3-1/TRBV3-2
CDR3aa: ASSQEPGNSPLH

j_gene: TRBJ2-6
v_gene: TRBV3-1/TRBV3-2
CDR3aa: ASSQRVQPGANVLT

j_gene: TRBJ2-5
v_gene: TRBV18
CDR3aa: ASSPSYSSGDQTQY

j_gene: TRBJ2-1
v_gene: TRBV3-1/TRBV3-2
CDR3aa: ASSQDSRQGAYNEQF

j_gene: TRBJ1-5
v_gene: TRBV28
CDR3aa: ASSSKGFREPQH

j_gene: TRBJ2-3
v_gene: TRBV12-3/TRBV12-4
CDR3aa: ASSFATTDTQY

j_gene: TRBJ1-5
v_gene: TRBV7-9
CDR3aa: ASSPGRQPQH

j_gene: TRBJ1-1
v_gene: TRBV9
CDR3aa: ASSVAGASWTEAF

j_gene: TRBJ1-4
v_gene: TRBV6-6
CDR3aa: ASSTGGREKLF

j_gene: TRBJ2-1
v_gene: TRBV27
CDR3aa: ASSPSLVVVEQF

j_gene: TRBJ2-5
v_gene: TRBV7-2
CDR3aa: ASSTGLAGEETQY

j_gene: TRBJ2-6
v_gene: TRBV5-1
CDR3aa: ASSLVAGSGANVLT

j_gene: TRBJ1-2
v_gene: TRBV9
CDR3aa: ASSEQGWGYT

j_gene: TRBJ1-1
v_gene: TRBV4-1
CDR3aa: ASSQDLRTTNTEAF

j_gene: TRBJ2-1
v_gene: TRBV29-1
CDR3aa: SAPTLADNEQF

j_gene: TRBJ1-3
v_gene: TRBV29-1
CDR3aa: SAVAGGFGNTIY

j_gene: TRBJ2-5
v_gene: TRBV19
CDR3aa: ASSPRGFQETQY

j_gene: TRBJ1-1
v_gene: TRBV28
CDR3aa: ATYYRSTEAF

j_gene: TRBJ1-6
v_gene: TRBV6-1
CDR3aa: ASSEVSGNSPLH